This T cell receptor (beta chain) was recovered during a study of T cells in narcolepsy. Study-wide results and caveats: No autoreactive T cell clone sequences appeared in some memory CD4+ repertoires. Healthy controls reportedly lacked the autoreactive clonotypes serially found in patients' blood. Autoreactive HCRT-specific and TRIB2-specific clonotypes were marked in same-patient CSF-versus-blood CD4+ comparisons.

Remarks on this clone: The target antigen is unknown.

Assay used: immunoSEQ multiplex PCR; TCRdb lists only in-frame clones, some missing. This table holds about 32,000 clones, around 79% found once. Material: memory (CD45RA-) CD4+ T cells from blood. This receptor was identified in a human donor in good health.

DNA for the CDR3: TGTGCCATCAGCCCAAAAGCGGAGGCTTACACAGATACGCAGTATTTT. Translating it yields CAISPKAEAYTDTQYF. The chain carries TRBV10-3 and TRBJ2-3; D may be TRBD2 (5 bases). Germline CDR1 and CDR2: ENHRY and SYGVKD. V was cut by 6 bases and J by 2 bases, with 18 bases left in between. This CDR3 comprises 16 residues.